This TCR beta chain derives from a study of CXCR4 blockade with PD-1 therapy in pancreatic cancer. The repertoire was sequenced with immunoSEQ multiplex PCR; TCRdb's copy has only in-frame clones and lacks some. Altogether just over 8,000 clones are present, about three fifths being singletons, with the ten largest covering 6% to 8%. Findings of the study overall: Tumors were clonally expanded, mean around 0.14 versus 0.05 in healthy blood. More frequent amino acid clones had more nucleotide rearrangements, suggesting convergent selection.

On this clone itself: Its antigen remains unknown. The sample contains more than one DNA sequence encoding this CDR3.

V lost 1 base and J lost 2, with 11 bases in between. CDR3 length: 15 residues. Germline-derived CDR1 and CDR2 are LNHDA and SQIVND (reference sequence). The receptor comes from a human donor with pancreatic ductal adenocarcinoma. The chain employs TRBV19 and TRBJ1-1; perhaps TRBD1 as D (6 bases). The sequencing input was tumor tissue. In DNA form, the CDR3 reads TGTGCCAGTAGTATAGGGCGGGGGCGAAACACTGAAGCTTTCTTT. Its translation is CASSIGRGRNTEAFF.